These 25 T cell receptor beta chains originate from one sample sequenced in a study of blood T cells in healthy people across ages. Primers used in a second PCR of roughly 6 to 12 cycles were a sample-barcoded 5' primer and a J-beta primer mix. TCRdb processed the 5' RACE reads anew with MiXCR; each CDR3 protein has one entry. Here the sample spans around 620,000 distinct CDR3 sequences, about 26% being singletons. The specimen sequenced was blood. All receptors come from a woman in her 70s in good health.

This clonotype occurred a few times. V usage is TRBV20-1 and J usage is TRBJ1-6; TRBD1 matches 8 bases. The germline V gene encodes CDR1 DFQATT and CDR2 SNEGSKA (reference sequence). Germline trimming cut 1 base from V and 6 bases from J; bases unmatched to any gene: 2. The CDR3 consists of 14 residues. The CDR3 here is CSARGTGFNSPLHF. For the CDR3, the DNA is TGCAGTGCTAGAGGGACAGGGTTTAATTCACCCCTCCACTTT.

The chain combines TRBV2 with TRBJ2-7, with unresolved D. Trimming removed 8 bases from V and 0 bases from J, with 8 bases in between. Germline V CDR1 and CDR2: SNHLY, FYNNEI. This CDR3 is built from 12 residues. This CDR3 reads CASWRVSYEQYF. CDR3 sequence (DNA): TGTGCCAGCTGGCGAGTCTCCTACGAGCAGTACTTC. The full variable domain, rest sourced from reference TRBV2 and TRBJ2-7, is EPEVTQTPSHQVTQMGQEVILRCVPISNHLYFYWYRQILGQKVEFLVSFYNNEISEKSEIFDDQFSVERPDGSNFTLKIRSTKLEDSAMYFCASWRVSYEQYFGPGTRLTVT.

The chain recombines TRBV20-1 with TRBJ2-5; 11 bases are a match to TRBD2. Germline V gives CDR1 DFQATT, CDR2 SNEGSKA (reference sequence). The CDR3 length is 13 residues. With 8 bases clipped from V and 5 bases from J, the junction kept 7 bases outside the gene matches. The DNA for the CDR3 is TGCAGTCAAACCGGGACTAGCGGCGAGACCCAGTACTTC. This translates into CSQTGTSGETQYF.

The chain uses TRBV12-3 or TRBV12-4 and TRBJ1-6, with D perhaps matching TRBD1 (5 bases). V dropped 5 bases and J dropped 7 bases, with 18 bases sitting between them. The length of the CDR3 is 16 residues. This CDR3 is CASSPQGNQVNSPLHF. Written as DNA, the CDR3 is TGTGCCAGCAGTCCCCAGGGTAATCAAGTAAATTCACCCCTCCACTTT.

This clonotype has more than one count but fewer than ten. V and J are TRBV11-1 and TRBJ2-5; 7 bases map to TRBD1. The J call is uncertain, as TRBJ2-7 better fits the DNA end. Germline V gives CDR1 SGHAT, CDR2 FQDESV (reference sequence). The CDR3 is 15 amino acids. The CDR3 bases are TGTGCCAGCAGCTTCCTCGGACAGGCCTCCTACGAGCAGTACTTC. As protein: CASSFLGQASYEQYF.

The rearrangement joins TRBV7-2 to TRBJ2-7; 8 bases line up with TRBD2. The CDR3 is 15 residues long. V lost 4 bases, J lost 2 bases, and 7 bases stayed unmatched. Per germline, CDR1 SGHTA and CDR2 FQGNSA. CDR3 protein: CASSSTHGGAYEQYF. The CDR3 DNA sequence: TGTGCCAGCAGCTCGACCCACGGGGGGGCCTACGAGCAGTACTTC.

This clonotype appeared a few times. This chain connects TRBV5-1 to TRBJ2-2; no reliable D call. The germline V gene has CDR1 SGHRS and CDR2 YFSETQ. Deletions cut 0 bases from V and 4 bases from J, with 10 bases between. This CDR3 comprises 15 residues. The CDR3 DNA is TGCGCCAGCAGCTTGGGCGTAGTAAGCACCGGGGAGCTGTTTTTT. Its translation is CASSLGVVSTGELFF.

This chain links TRBV20-1 with TRBJ2-6; TRBD2 matches 7 bases. Looked up from germline, CDR1 is DFQATT and CDR2 is SNEGSKA (reference sequence). The CDR3 is 15 residues long. Germline trimming cut 6 bases from V and 2 bases from J; bases unmatched to any gene: 7. This chain's CDR3 is CSALAGAAGANVLTF. The CDR3 region has the DNA TGCAGTGCGCTGGCGGGAGCTGCTGGGGCCAACGTCCTGACTTTC.

The chain uses TRBV20-1 and TRBJ2-2; the match to TRBD2 covers 12 bases. This CDR3 contains 15 residues. Losses at the gene ends were 6 bases for V and 7 bases for J; bases not matched to a gene: 9. Per the germline V gene, CDR1 is DFQATT and CDR2 is SNEGSKA (reference sequence). CDR3 bases: TGCAGTGCCCTGCTAGCGGGGGGGCAGAGCGGGGAGCTGTTTTTT. Its protein is CSALLAGGQSGELFF.

The rearrangement joins TRBV5-1 to TRBJ2-1; D is undetermined. Germline lookup yields CDR1 SGHRS and CDR2 YFSETQ. This CDR3 is built from 13 residues. With 4 bases removed from V and 6 bases from J, the gap between germline ends came to 11 bases. The CDR3 spells CASSPASGNEQFF. The CDR3 coding sequence is TGCGCCAGCAGCCCCGCGTCGGGCAATGAGCAGTTCTTC. Together with reference TRBV5-1 and TRBJ2-1, the CDR3 gives the full variable domain: KAGVTQTPRYLIKTRGQQVTLSCSPISGHRSVSWYQQTPGQGLQFLFEYFSETQRNKGNFPGRFSGRQFSNSRSEMNVSTLELGDSALYLCASSPASGNEQFFGPGTRLTVL.

The chain employs TRBV10-3 and TRBJ2-1; 10 bases map to TRBD2. The J call is in doubt because the DNA end fits TRBJ2-7 better. The CDR3 contains 16 residues. Germline assignment: CDR1 ENHRY and CDR2 SYGVKD. In DNA, the CDR3 is TGTGCCATCAGTGAGGGACTAGCGGATCTCTCCTACGAGCAGTACTTC. Amino acids: CAISEGLADLSYEQYF.

Comments on this clonotype: One base away lies a much larger clone, so this may be a sequencing read error. The CDR3 DNA reads as TGCAGCGTTGAAAACCACCCCCCGACGTACTTC. As protein: CSVENHPPTYF. The chain is built from TRBV29-1 and TRBJ2-5; D is undetermined. This CDR3 has 11 residues. Trimming shortened V by 2 bases and J by 13 bases, and 14 bases separated the two germline ends. The germline V gene has CDR1 SQVTM and CDR2 ANQGSEA.

The chain couples TRBV20-1 to TRBJ2-5; possible D gene TRBD2, 5 bases. The length of the CDR3 is 13 residues. Per germline, CDR1 DFQATT and CDR2 SNEGSKA (reference sequence). The ends were cut back, 3 bases at V and 5 bases at J, with 13 bases in the middle. The CDR3 reads CSASNGVGETQYF. Written as DNA, the CDR3 is TGCAGTGCTAGTAACGGGGTCGGGGAGACCCAGTACTTC.

On this clonotype itself: A clone one base away is much larger, so this may be a read error. The CDR3 ends on some other residue instead of the conserved phenylalanine or tryptophan, so this is likely a read error. DNA of the CDR3: TGTGCCAGCAGCTTAGAAGCTAACACTGAAGCTTTCTCT. It translates to CASSLEANTEAFS. The chain links TRBV7-2 to TRBJ1-1; D is unresolved. V lost 1 base, J lost 2 bases, and 5 bases lay in between. The CDR3 consists of 13 residues. Germline CDR1 and CDR2: SGHTA and FQGNSA.

This chain joins TRBV20-1 and TRBJ1-2, with D possibly being TRBD1 (6 bases). The length of the CDR3 is 18 residues. CDR1 and CDR2 from the germline V gene are DFQATT and SNEGSKA (reference sequence). With 3 bases removed from V and 2 bases from J, the gap between germline ends came to 25 bases. In DNA form, the CDR3 reads TGCAGTGCTAGTGGAAGGGCGGGGGCGCGGTTAAGGAACTATGGCTACACCTTC. Encoded protein: CSASGRAGARLRNYGYTF.

This clonotype turned up a few times. This sequence joins TRBV3-1 and TRBJ2-2; 7 bases fit TRBD1. This CDR3 has 15 amino acids. Unmatched junction bases numbered 5, after V lost 2 bases and J lost 5 bases. Looked up from germline, CDR1 is LGHDT and CDR2 is YNNKEL (reference sequence). CDR3 residues: CASSQHRGRTGELFF. CDR3 DNA sequence: TGTGCCAGCAGCCAACACAGGGGTCGGACCGGGGAGCTGTTTTTT.

The chain links TRBV4-1 to TRBJ1-4; 7 positions match TRBD1. The V segment lost 0 bases and the J segment 8 bases; nucleotides outside the gene matches: 12. CDR3 size: 17 residues. Germline CDR1 and CDR2: MGHRA and YSYEKL. In DNA, the CDR3 is TGCGCCAGCAGCCAAGATGTCAAGGGGGCAAGGAAAGAAAAACTGTTTTTT. Translation: CASSQDVKGARKEKLFF.

The chain is built from TRBV12-3 or TRBV12-4 and TRBJ1-2; D is ambiguous. V lost 3 bases to trimming and J lost 3 bases, with 8 bases between them. The CDR3 covers 13 residues. The CDR3 loop is CASSFRTDYGYTF. The CDR3 nucleotides read TGTGCCAGCAGTTTCCGGACGGACTATGGCTACACCTTC.

This clonotype was found a few times. Compared with germline, one end of the junction differs, possibly owing to a read error. The chain uses TRBV24-1 and TRBJ2-2; 8 bases align to TRBD1. The germline V gene encodes CDR1 KGHDR and CDR2 SFDVKD. The CDR3 has 21 amino acids. CDR3: CVTSDLINSGGVHGNTGELFF. CDR3 nucleotides: TGTGTCACCAGTGATCTTATCAATTCAGGGGGCGTTCATGGAAACACCGGGGAGCTGTTTTTT.

In this sample, this clonotype turned up a few times. The chain recombines TRBV7-3 with TRBJ2-1; D gene uncertain. Germline V gene data show CDR1 as SGHTA and CDR2 as FQGTGA. The CDR3 contains 14 residues. Trimming took 1 base from V and 6 from J, leaving 10 bases between them. CDR3 nucleotides: TGTGCCAGCAGCTTAATGCAGTTCTCCAATGAGCAGTTCTTC. It codes for CASSLMQFSNEQFF. Supplemented by reference TRBV7-3 and TRBJ2-1, the full variable domain reads GAGVSQTPSNKVTEKGKYVELRCDPISGHTALYWYRQSLGQGPEFLIYFQGTGAADDSGLPNDRFFAVRPEGSVSTLKIQRTERGDSAVYLCASSLMQFSNEQFFGPGTRLTVL.

The chain uses TRBV6-1 and TRBJ2-5, with D perhaps TRBD2 (6 bases). From germline, CDR1 is MNHNS and CDR2 SASEGT. The CDR3 has 14 residues. The V gene lost 3 bases and the J gene lost 11 bases, with 19 bases spanning the gap. CDR3 DNA sequence: TGTGCCAGCAGTGACTTGGGACTCAACTCCGGGCAGTACTTC. Its protein is CASSDLGLNSGQYF.

This clonotype was seen more than once but under ten times. V usage is TRBV27 and J usage is TRBJ1-6, with D uncertain. CDR1 is MNHEY and CDR2 is SMNVEV in the germline V gene (reference sequence). CDR3 length equals 16 residues. V was trimmed by 5 bases and J by 3 bases, leaving 14 bases between them. The DNA for the CDR3 is TGTGCCAGCAGTAGCAGTATGGGCCTCTATAATTCACCCCTCCACTTT. Protein: CASSSSMGLYNSPLHF.

This clonotype was observed a handful of times. V gene TRBV12-5 combines with J gene TRBJ2-1; 8 bases match TRBD2. CDR1 and CDR2 (germline): LGHNT, FRNRAP. The CDR3 contains 16 residues. The V and J ends lost 6 bases and 2 bases, in that order; junction bases with no gene match: 9. CDR3 DNA sequence: TGTGCTAGTGGACCCGGGACTAGGGGACCCTACAATGAGCAGTTCTTC. Residues: CASGPGTRGPYNEQFF.

In its sample, this clonotype was seen many times. V usage is TRBV10-2 and J usage is TRBJ1-6, with D tentatively TRBD1 (6 bases). V lost 10 bases to trimming and J lost 0 bases, with 13 bases between them. The CDR3 length is 15 residues. Germline V gene data show CDR1 as WSHSY and CDR2 as SAAADI. This CDR3 reads CATQQDSSYNSPLHF. The CDR3 coding sequence is TGCGCCACCCAACAGGACAGCTCCTATAATTCACCCCTCCACTTT.

This clonotype was seen only a few times. The rearrangement links TRBV5-1 to TRBJ1-4; D call uncertain. The CDR3 extends over 16 amino acids. V dropped 4 bases and J dropped 0 bases, with 13 bases sitting between them. The germline V gene has CDR1 SGHRS and CDR2 YFSETQ. This chain's CDR3 is CASSLADFATNEKLFF. The CDR3 DNA reads as TGCGCCAGCAGCCTAGCCGACTTCGCAACTAATGAAAAACTGTTTTTT.